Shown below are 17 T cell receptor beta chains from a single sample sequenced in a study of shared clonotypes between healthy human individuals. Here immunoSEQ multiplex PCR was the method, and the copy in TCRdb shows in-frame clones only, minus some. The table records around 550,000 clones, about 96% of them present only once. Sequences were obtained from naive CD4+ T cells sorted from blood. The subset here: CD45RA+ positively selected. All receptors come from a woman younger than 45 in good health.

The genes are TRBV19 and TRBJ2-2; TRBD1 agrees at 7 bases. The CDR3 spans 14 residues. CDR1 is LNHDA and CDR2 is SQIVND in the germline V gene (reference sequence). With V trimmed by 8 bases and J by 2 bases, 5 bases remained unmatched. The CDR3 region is CASGTVENTGELFF. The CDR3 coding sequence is TGTGCCAGTGGGACAGTTGAAAACACCGGGGAGCTGTTTTTT.

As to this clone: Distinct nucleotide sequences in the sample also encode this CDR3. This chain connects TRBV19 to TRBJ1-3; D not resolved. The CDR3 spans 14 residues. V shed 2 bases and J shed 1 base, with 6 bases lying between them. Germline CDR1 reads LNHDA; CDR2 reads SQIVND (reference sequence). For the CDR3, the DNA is TGTGCCAGTAGTATACGGGGATCTGGAAACACCATATATTTT. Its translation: CASSIRGSGNTIYF.

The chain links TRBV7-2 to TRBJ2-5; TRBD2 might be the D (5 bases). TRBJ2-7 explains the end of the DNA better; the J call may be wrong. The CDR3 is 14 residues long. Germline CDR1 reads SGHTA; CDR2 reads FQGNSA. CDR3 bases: TGTGCCAGCAGCTTAGCGGGAGACCCCTACGAGCAGTACTTC. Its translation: CASSLAGDPYEQYF.

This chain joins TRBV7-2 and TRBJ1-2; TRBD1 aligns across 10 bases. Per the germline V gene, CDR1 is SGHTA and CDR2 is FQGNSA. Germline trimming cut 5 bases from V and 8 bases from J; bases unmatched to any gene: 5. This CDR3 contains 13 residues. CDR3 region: CASSTGTGDGYTF. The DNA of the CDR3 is TGTGCCAGCAGCACCGGGACAGGGGACGGCTACACCTTC.

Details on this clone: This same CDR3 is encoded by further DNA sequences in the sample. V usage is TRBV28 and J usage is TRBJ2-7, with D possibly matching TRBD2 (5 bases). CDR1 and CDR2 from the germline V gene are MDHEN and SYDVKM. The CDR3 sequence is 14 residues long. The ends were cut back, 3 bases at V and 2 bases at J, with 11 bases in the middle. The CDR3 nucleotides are TGTGCCAGCAGTTTTTTGTTGGGAGCCTACGAGCAGTACTTC. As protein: CASSFLLGAYEQYF. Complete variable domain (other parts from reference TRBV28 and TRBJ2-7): DVKVTQSSRYLVKRTGEKVFLECVQDMDHENMFWYRQDPGLGLRLIYFSYDVKMKEKGDIPEGYSVSREKKERFSLILESASTNQTSMYLCASSFLLGAYEQYFGPGTRLTVT.

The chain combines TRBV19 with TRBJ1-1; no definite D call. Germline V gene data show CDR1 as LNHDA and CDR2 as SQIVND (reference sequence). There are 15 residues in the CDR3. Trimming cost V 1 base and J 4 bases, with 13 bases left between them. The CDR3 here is CASSIAGIMGTEAFF. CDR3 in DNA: TGTGCCAGTAGTATAGCAGGTATTATGGGCACTGAAGCTTTCTTT.

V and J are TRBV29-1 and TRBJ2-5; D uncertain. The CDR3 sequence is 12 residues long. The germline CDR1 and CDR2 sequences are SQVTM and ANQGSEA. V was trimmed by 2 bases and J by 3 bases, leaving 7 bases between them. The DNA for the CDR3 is TGCAGCGTTGAAATGACCGAAGAGACCCAGTACTTC. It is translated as CSVEMTEETQYF.

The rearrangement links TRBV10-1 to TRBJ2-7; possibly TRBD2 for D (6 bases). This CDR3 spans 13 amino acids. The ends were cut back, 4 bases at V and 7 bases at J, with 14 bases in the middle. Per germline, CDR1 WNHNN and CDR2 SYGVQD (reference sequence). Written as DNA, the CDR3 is TGCGCCAGCAGTGCCGGGAGAGGCCGAGAGCAGTACTTC. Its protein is CASSAGRGREQYF.

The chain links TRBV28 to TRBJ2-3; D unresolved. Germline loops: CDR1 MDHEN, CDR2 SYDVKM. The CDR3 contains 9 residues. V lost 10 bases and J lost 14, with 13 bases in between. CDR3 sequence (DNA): TGTGCCACCTCAAGTCCCTCGTATTTT. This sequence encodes CATSSPSYF.

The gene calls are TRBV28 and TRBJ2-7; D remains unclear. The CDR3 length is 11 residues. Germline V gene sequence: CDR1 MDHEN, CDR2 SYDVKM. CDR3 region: CVTASGYEQYF. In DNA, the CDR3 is TGTGTCACGGCGTCCGGCTACGAGCAGTACTTC.

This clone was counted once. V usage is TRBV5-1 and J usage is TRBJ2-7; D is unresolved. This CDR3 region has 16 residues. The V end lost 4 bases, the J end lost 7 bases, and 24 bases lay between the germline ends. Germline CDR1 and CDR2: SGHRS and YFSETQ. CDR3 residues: CASSLLGAPSSGEQYF. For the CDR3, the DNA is TGCGCCAGCAGCCTGCTAGGTGCCCCCTCGTCAGGTGAGCAGTACTTC.

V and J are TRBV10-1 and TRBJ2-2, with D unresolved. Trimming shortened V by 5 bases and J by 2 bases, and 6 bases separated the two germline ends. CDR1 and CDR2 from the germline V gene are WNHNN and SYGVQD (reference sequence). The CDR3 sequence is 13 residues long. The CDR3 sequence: CASSPPNTGELFF. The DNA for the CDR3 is TGCGCCAGCAGTCCTCCAAACACCGGGGAGCTGTTTTTT.

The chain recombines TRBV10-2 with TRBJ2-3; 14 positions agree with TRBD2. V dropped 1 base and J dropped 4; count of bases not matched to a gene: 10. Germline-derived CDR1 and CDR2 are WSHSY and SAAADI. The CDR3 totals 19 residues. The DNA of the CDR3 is TGCGCCAGCAGTGAGTGGGGGACTAGCGGGAGCCTCGGGGCAGATACGCAGTATTTT. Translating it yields CASSEWGTSGSLGADTQYF.

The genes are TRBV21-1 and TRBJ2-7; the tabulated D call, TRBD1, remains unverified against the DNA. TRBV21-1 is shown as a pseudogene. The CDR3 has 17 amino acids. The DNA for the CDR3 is TGTGCCAGCAGACTTATGACCCCGGGACAGGGGTCCTACGAGCAGTACTTC. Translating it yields CASRLMTPGQGSYEQYF.

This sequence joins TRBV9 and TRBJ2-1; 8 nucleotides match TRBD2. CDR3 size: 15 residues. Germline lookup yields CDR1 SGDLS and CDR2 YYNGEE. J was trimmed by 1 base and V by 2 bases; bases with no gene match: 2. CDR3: CASSVGRESYNEQFF. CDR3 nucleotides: TGTGCCAGCAGCGTCGGGAGGGAGTCCTACAATGAGCAGTTCTTC.

The CDR3 protein is CASSTGLAGAPDTQYF. The CDR3 DNA reads TGTGCCAGCAGCACAGGACTAGCGGGAGCCCCAGATACGCAGTATTTT. The chain is built from TRBV5-4 and TRBJ2-3, with TRBD2 matching over 13 bases. CDR1 is SGHNT, CDR2 YYREEE, per germline (reference sequence). With 4 bases clipped from V and 4 bases from J, the junction kept 6 bases outside the gene matches. The CDR3 extends over 16 amino acids.

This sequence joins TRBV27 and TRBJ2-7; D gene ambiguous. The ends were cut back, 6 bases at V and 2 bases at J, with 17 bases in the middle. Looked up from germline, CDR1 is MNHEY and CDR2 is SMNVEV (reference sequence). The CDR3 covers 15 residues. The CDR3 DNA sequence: TGTGCCAGCAGGGGGTCTGTAGGGTTCCCCTACGAGCAGTACTTC. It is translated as CASRGSVGFPYEQYF.